This T cell receptor (beta chain) was found in a study of neurological immune-mediated disorders. TCRdb passed the 5' RACE reads through MiXCR, listing each CDR3 protein once. The data contain roughly 71,000 distinct CDR3 sequences, about 4% of them singletons. The germline V gene has CDR1 MGHRA and CDR2 YSYEKL. The V and J ends lost 0 bases and 0 bases, in that order; junction bases with no gene match: 2. The CDR3 spans 16 residues. This clonotype was detected ten times or more. Sequenced material: PBMCs. The rearrangement links TRBV4-1 to TRBJ2-3, with 8 bases lining up with TRBD2. This clonotype was obtained from a man in his thirties or forties with multiple sclerosis. CDR3 nucleotide sequence: TGCGCCAGCAGCCAAGAGGCTAGCGGGAGCACAGATACGCAGTATTTT. The encoded protein is CASSQEASGSTDTQYF.